These 20 T cell receptor beta chains originate from one sample sequenced in a study of blood T cell repertoires in COVID-19. Assay used: immunoSEQ multiplex PCR; TCRdb lists only in-frame clones, some missing. This sample has 85,000 to 100,000 clones, with about three quarters found just once. The sequencing sample was made of peripheral blood. These receptors were collected from a man over 45 who had recovered from COVID-19.

The chain carries TRBV7-9 and TRBJ2-1, with D perhaps TRBD2 (5 bases). The CDR3 consists of 15 residues. With 7 bases removed from V and 6 bases from J, the gap between germline ends came to 19 bases. The germline V gene encodes CDR1 SEHNR and CDR2 FQNEAQ (reference sequence). In nucleotides, the CDR3 is TGTGCCAGCACCTTGTGGACCCGGGCGGGCAATGAGCAGTTCTTC. Translation gives CASTLWTRAGNEQFF.

This clone was observed a few times. J is TRBJ2-5 and V is TRBV9; unclear D gene. The V end lost 2 bases, the J end lost 1 base, and 12 bases lay between the germline ends. This CDR3 is 15 amino acids long. The germline V gene encodes CDR1 SGDLS and CDR2 YYNGEE. The CDR3: CASSVFAHTQETQYF. CDR3 sequence (DNA): TGTGCCAGCAGCGTCTTCGCACATACCCAAGAGACCCAGTACTTC.

The table lists this clone with a few counts. The CDR3 DNA reads as TGTGCCAGTGCCCCAACAGGGATTTATGGCTACACCTTC. The encoded protein is CASAPTGIYGYTF. The chain links TRBV19 to TRBJ1-2, with TRBD1 as a possible D gene (6 bases). The germline CDR1 and CDR2 sequences are LNHDA and SQIVND (reference sequence). The V end lost 8 bases, the J end lost 5 bases, and 15 bases lay between the germline ends. The CDR3 has 13 residues.

The V gene is TRBV5-6, the J gene TRBJ1-4; D is ambiguous. This CDR3 has 12 amino acids. The germline CDR1 and CDR2 sequences are SGHDT and YYEEEE. The V end was cut by 2 bases, the J end by 5 bases, with 4 bases between. The CDR3 DNA follows: TGTGCCAGCAGCTTACAAAATGAAAAACTGTTTTTT. This gives the protein CASSLQNEKLFF. Variable domain in full (rest from reference TRBV5-6 and TRBJ1-4): DAGVTQSPTHLIKTRGQQVTLRCSPKSGHDTVSWYQQALGQGPQFIFQYYEEEERQRGNFPDRFSGHQFPNYSSELNVNALLLGDSALYLCASSLQNEKLFFGSGTQLSVL.

This chain connects TRBV6-1 to TRBJ2-1, with D maybe TRBD2 (6 bases). The germline CDR1 and CDR2 sequences are MNHNS and SASEGT. The V gene lost 2 bases and the J gene lost 8 bases, with 7 bases spanning the gap. This CDR3 contains 12 residues. The CDR3 DNA is TGTGCCAGCAGTGAAAGCGGGTATGAGCAGTTCTTC. Translating gives CASSESGYEQFF.

The rearrangement links TRBV5-4 to TRBJ1-1; the D gene is possibly TRBD1 (5 bases). The V end lost 7 bases, the J end lost 5 bases, and 12 bases lay between the germline ends. Looked up from germline, CDR1 is SGHNT and CDR2 is YYREEE (reference sequence). CDR3 length: 12 residues. The CDR3 reads CASRQGRTEAFF. The CDR3 nucleotides read TGTGCCAGCCGGCAGGGAAGGACTGAAGCTTTCTTT. The full variable domain, completed using reference TRBV5-4 and TRBJ1-1, is ETGVTQSPTHLIKTRGQQVTLRCSSQSGHNTVSWYQQALGQGPQFIFQYYREEENGRGNFPPRFSGLQFPNYSSELNVNALELDDSALYLCASRQGRTEAFFGQGTRLTVV.

The chain employs TRBV7-9 and TRBJ1-5, with D uncertain. Germline V gene data show CDR1 as SEHNR and CDR2 as FQNEAQ (reference sequence). The CDR3 has 13 amino acids. Trimming took off 5 bases at V and 1 base at J, with 6 bases between the two ends. The CDR3 sequence: CASSPGSNQPQHF. The CDR3 nucleotides are TGTGCCAGCAGCCCCGGGAGCAATCAGCCCCAGCATTTT. The complete variable domain, with remaining parts taken from reference TRBV7-9 and TRBJ1-5, reads DTGVSQNPRHKITKRGQNVTFRCDPISEHNRLYWYRQTLGQGPEFLTYFQNEAQLEKSRLLSDRFSAERPKGSFSTLEIQRTEQGDSAMYLCASSPGSNQPQHFGDGTRLSIL.

V usage is TRBV28 and J usage is TRBJ1-2; 10 nucleotides line up with TRBD1. The junction had 11 bases not matched to a gene; V was cut back by 9 bases and J by 4 bases. This CDR3 is built from 15 residues. Looked up from germline, CDR1 is MDHEN and CDR2 is SYDVKM. The CDR3 DNA sequence: TGTGCCAGTACCGACGGACAGGGGGTCGCCTATGGCTACACCTTC. Amino acids: CASTDGQGVAYGYTF.

This clone was counted once. The V and J genes are TRBV6-1 and TRBJ2-7; the match to TRBD1 covers 7 bases. In germline, CDR1 is MNHNS, CDR2 SASEGT. With V trimmed by 2 bases and J by 4 bases, 8 bases remained unmatched. The CDR3 is 15 residues long. In DNA, the CDR3 is TGTGCCAGCAGTGAATTAGGGGACAGAGCATACGAGCAGTACTTC. As protein: CASSELGDRAYEQYF.

The chain joins TRBV15 to TRBJ1-1; 8 bases map to TRBD1. Trimming removed 8 bases from V and 4 bases from J; junction bases left unmatched: 9. The CDR3 totals 14 residues. Germline V lookup: CDR1 LNHNV, CDR2 YYDKDF (reference sequence). The CDR3 is CATGETGAGTEAFF. The CDR3 nucleotides are TGTGCCACCGGGGAGACAGGGGCGGGCACTGAAGCTTTCTTT.

The chain links TRBV2 to TRBJ1-6, with 7 bases fitting TRBD1. CDR1 SNHLY and CDR2 FYNNEI come from the germline V gene. V dropped 11 bases and J dropped 10; count of bases not matched to a gene: 8. The CDR3 is 12 residues long. CDR3 loop: CAGQGGGSPLHF. DNA of the CDR3: TGTGCCGGGCAGGGGGGAGGCTCACCCCTCCACTTT.

The rearrangement links TRBV5-1 to TRBJ2-7; D not certain. From germline, CDR1 is SGHRS and CDR2 YFSETQ. The CDR3 length is 15 residues. V lost 5 bases and J 1 base, leaving 16 bases between the germline ends. CDR3 in DNA: TGCGCCAGCAGGGAAGGCGCAGCGACTTCCTACGAGCAGTACTTC. It translates to CASREGAATSYEQYF.

The chain employs TRBV3-1 (or the pseudogene TRBV3-2) and TRBJ2-1, with D hard to call. This CDR3 has 15 residues. Trimming removed 0 bases from V and 8 bases from J, with 14 bases in between. Germline values: CDR1 LGHDT, CDR2 YNNKEL (reference sequence). Here the CDR3 DNA reads TGTGCCAGCAGCCAAGATCTAGTAGGCTTTTATGAGCAGTTCTTC. This codes for CASSQDLVGFYEQFF.

The V call is TRBV7-2, the J call TRBJ1-4; D gene ambiguous. Germline V gene data show CDR1 as SGHTA and CDR2 as FQGNSA. The V end was cut by 5 bases, the J end by 8 bases, with 18 bases between. The CDR3 length is 15 residues. This CDR3 is CASSPDGGFSEKLFF. In nucleotides, the CDR3 is TGTGCCAGCAGCCCCGATGGAGGGTTTTCGGAAAAACTGTTTTTT.

This chain links TRBV6-5 with TRBJ2-7; perhaps TRBD1 as D (6 bases). The CDR3 sequence is 15 residues long. Per the germline V gene, CDR1 is MNHEY and CDR2 is SVGAGI. V gave up 5 bases and J gave up 3 bases, with 17 bases separating them. The CDR3 region has the DNA TGTGCCAGCAGTCGGACAGTCCTAAAGGTCTACGAGCAGTACTTC. Its translation: CASSRTVLKVYEQYF.

The sample holds many counts of this clone. CDR3 nucleotides: TGTGCCAGCAGTAGGGGACTCCTCTACTACGAGCAGTACTTC. Translation: CASSRGLLYYEQYF. This rearrangement joins TRBV2 to TRBJ2-7; possible D gene TRBD2, 6 bases. Germline assignment: CDR1 SNHLY and CDR2 FYNNEI. This CDR3 is built from 14 residues. V was pared by 5 bases and J by 3 bases, with 14 bases between.

The CDR3 spells CASSPQGSSYEQYF. The CDR3 coding sequence is TGTGCCAGCAGTCCCCAGGGAAGCTCCTACGAGCAGTACTTC. This chain connects TRBV28 to TRBJ2-7, with D possibly matching TRBD1 (5 bases). The germline V gene encodes CDR1 MDHEN and CDR2 SYDVKM. V lost 5 bases and J 0 bases, leaving 11 bases between the germline ends. The CDR3 extends over 14 amino acids.

The J gene is TRBJ1-4, the V gene TRBV18; D gene uncertain. Germline V gene sequence: CDR1 KGHSH, CDR2 LQKENI. The CDR3 spans 14 residues. The V end was cut by 6 bases, the J end by 4 bases, with 12 bases between. CDR3 bases: TGTGCCAGCTCCGACGGGGTTATTAATGAAAAACTGTTTTTT. Translating it yields CASSDGVINEKLFF.

This chain's CDR3 is CASSFQGAGELFF. The CDR3 bases are TGTGCCAGCAGCTTTCAAGGGGCCGGGGAGCTGTTTTTT. The chain carries TRBV11-2 and TRBJ2-2; D may be TRBD1 (5 bases). V shed 3 bases and J shed 6 bases, with 8 bases lying between them. This CDR3 region has 13 residues. Germline V gives CDR1 SGHAT, CDR2 FQNNGV.

The chain links TRBV6-6 to TRBJ2-7, with TRBD1 matching over 7 bases. This CDR3 is built from 14 residues. CDR1 is MNHNY and CDR2 is SVGAGI in the germline V gene (reference sequence). The V segment lost 2 bases and the J segment 3 bases; nucleotides outside the gene matches: 4. The CDR3 loop is CASSYGTANYEQYF. CDR3 in DNA: TGTGCCAGCAGTTACGGGACAGCCAACTACGAGCAGTACTTC.